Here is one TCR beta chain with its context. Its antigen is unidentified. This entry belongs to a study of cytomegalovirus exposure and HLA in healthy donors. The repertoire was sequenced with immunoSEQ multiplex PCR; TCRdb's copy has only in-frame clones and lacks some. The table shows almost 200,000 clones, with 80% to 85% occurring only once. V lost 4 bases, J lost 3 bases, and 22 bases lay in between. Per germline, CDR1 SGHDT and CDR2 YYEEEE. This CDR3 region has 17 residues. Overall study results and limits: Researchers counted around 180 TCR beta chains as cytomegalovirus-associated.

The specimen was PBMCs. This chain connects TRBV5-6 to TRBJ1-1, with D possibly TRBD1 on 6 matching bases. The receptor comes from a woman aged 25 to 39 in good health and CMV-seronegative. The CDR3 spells CASSLQRLQGSYTEAFF. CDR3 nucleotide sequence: TGTGCCAGCAGCCTCCAGAGACTACAGGGTTCGTACACTGAAGCTTTCTTT.